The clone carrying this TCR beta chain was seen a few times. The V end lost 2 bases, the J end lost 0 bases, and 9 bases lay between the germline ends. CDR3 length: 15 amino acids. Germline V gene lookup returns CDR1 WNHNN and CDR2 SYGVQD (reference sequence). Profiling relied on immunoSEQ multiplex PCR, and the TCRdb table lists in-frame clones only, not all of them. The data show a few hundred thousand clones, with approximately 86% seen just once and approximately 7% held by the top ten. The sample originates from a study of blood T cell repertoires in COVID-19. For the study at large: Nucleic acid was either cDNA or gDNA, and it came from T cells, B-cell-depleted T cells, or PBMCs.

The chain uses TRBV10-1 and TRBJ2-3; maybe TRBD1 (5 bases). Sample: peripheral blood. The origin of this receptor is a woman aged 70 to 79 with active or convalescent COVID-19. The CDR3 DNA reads TGCGCCAGCAGTGAGACAGGTGCTAGCACAGATACGCAGTATTTT. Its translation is CASSETGASTDTQYF.